The next 6 T cell receptor beta chains were all read from a single sample in a study of cytomegalovirus exposure and HLA in healthy donors. PCR primers comprised 60 Vbeta and 13 Jbeta primers. Clones were sequenced by immunoSEQ multiplex PCR, and TCRdb holds only the in-frame ones, with some missing. The repertoire holds about 160,000 clones, with roughly 80% as singletons. What was sequenced was PBMCs. These receptors were obtained from a woman in her twenties or thirties in good health and CMV-seronegative.

This chain connects TRBV5-4 to TRBJ1-1; weak D call: TRBD1 (5 bases). The CDR3 has 13 amino acids. Trimming stripped 2 bases from V and 5 bases from J, with 10 bases between. In germline, CDR1 is SGHNT, CDR2 YYREEE (reference sequence). The DNA for the CDR3 is TGTGCCAGCAGCTTCGGGGGAGTGACTGAAGCTTTCTTT. It yields the protein CASSFGGVTEAFF.

The chain links TRBV7-2 to TRBJ2-3; D gene ambiguous. Germline lookup yields CDR1 SGHTA and CDR2 FQGNSA. CDR3 size: 12 residues. V shed 5 bases and J shed 0 bases, with 3 bases lying between them. The CDR3 DNA is TGTGCCAGCAGCCCTAGCACAGATACGCAGTATTTT. Its protein product is CASSPSTDTQYF.

The J gene is TRBJ1-4, the V gene TRBV9; D is unresolved. V was pared by 2 bases and J by 8 bases, with 19 bases between. CDR3 length: 16 residues. Germline CDR1 is SGDLS and CDR2 is YYNGEE. DNA of the CDR3: TGTGCCAGCAGCGTGACCGCGGGCTCGATGGGAGAAAAACTGTTTTTT. It codes for CASSVTAGSMGEKLFF.

V gene TRBV6-7 combines with J gene TRBJ1-2, with 11 bases aligning to TRBD1. TRBV6-7 is labeled an ORF, and its function is uncertain. The CDR3 extends over 15 amino acids. The trim removed 5 bases at V and 3 bases at J, leaving 5 bases unmatched. The CDR3 DNA is TGTGCCAGCAGTCCTGGGACAGGGGGTTACTATGGCTACACCTTC. Residues: CASSPGTGGYYGYTF.

This chain uses TRBV30 with TRBJ2-6; D call uncertain. The CDR3 length is 14 residues. V shed 5 bases and J shed 0 bases, with 8 bases lying between them. Germline V CDR1 and CDR2: GTSNPN, SVGIG (reference sequence). CDR3 region: CAWAKSSGANVLTF. The CDR3 DNA sequence: TGTGCCTGGGCTAAGAGCTCTGGGGCCAACGTCCTGACTTTC.

This clone was found a few times. J is TRBJ2-6 and V is TRBV27; 13 nucleotides match TRBD2. Germline CDR1 reads MNHEY; CDR2 reads SMNVEV (reference sequence). Trimming at V came to 8 bases and at J to 2 bases, leaving 9 bases not matched to a gene. The CDR3 runs to 18 residues. The CDR3 DNA reads TGTGCCAGCTGGACTAGCGGGGGAGGAGTCCCTGGGGCCAACGTCCTGACTTTC. Translating gives CASWTSGGGVPGANVLTF.